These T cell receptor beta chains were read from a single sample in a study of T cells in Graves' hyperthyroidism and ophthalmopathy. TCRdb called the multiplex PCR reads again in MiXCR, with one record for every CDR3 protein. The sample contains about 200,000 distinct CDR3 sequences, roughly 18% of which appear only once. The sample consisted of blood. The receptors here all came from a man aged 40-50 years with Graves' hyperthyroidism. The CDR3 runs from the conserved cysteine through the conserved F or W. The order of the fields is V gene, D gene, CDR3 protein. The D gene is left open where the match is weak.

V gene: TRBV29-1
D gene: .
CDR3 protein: CSVSVEGLTGYNEQFF

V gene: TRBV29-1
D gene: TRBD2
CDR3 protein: CSVEPLAGSTDTQYF

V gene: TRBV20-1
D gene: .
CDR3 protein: CSARSGTDNSNQPQHF

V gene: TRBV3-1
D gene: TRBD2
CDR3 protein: CASSQDLAGGIDTQYF

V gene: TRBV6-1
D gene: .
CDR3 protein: CASKTSSSGNTIYF

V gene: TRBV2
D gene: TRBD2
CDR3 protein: CASSDKTSGGYNEQFF

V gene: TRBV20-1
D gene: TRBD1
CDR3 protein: CSARDEHRGYDTEAFF

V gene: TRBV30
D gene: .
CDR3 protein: CAWSVLGVEQYF

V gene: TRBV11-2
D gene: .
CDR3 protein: CASSLLRGSETQYF

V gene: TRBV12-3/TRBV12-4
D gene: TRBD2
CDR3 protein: CASSLFRTSGTDTQYF

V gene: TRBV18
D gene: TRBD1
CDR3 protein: CGSSPLGTGFHEQYF

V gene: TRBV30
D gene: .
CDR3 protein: CALRVGGYTF

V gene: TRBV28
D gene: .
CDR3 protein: CASSAPGYNSPLHF

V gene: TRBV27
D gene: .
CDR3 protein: CASGLRDGTYEQYF

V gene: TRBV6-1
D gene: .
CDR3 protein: CASRGDGHYGYTF

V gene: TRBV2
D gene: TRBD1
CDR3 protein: CASSAETGDATDTQYF

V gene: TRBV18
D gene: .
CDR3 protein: CASSPVRGSTGELFF

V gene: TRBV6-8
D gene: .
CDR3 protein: CASSYSTHRQDCSYEQYF

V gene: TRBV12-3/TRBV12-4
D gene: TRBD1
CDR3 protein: CASSQQGDYTGELFF

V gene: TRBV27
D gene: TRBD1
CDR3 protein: CASSHTSRDRGTDTQYF

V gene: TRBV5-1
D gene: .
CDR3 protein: CASSLPMETQYF

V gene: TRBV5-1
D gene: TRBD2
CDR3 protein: CASRTSGGVQETQYF

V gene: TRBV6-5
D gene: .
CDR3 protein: CASSYSKGPGSRGYTF

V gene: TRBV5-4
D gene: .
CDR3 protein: CASSFDGGEQYF

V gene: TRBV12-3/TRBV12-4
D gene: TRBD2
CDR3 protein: CASSQGTSGGTDTQYF

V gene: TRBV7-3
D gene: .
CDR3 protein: CASSEGRGATETQYF

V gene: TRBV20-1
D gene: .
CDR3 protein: CSAEGGVEQGQGEQFF

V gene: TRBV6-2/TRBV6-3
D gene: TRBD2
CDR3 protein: CASRQGLAESYEQYF

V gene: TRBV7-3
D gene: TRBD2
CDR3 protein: CASSRLAGAGNEQFF

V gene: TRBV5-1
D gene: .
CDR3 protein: CASIRAPGTGELFF

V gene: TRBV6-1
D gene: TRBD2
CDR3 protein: CASSRGTSHLTDEQFF

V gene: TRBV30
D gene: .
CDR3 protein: CAWSVRGLRNSPLHF

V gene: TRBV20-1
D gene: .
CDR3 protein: CSAGPRGLVEQFF

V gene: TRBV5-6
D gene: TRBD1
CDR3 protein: CASSAPGQVLQGGYGYTF

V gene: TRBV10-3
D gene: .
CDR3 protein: CAISESSNEQYF

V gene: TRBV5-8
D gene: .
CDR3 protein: CASSRGVGTDTQYF

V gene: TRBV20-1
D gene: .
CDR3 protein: CSAINPGRETQYF

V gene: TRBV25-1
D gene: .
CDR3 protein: CASTGFNEQFF

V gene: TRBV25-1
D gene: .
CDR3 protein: CASRKGGLGNTIYF

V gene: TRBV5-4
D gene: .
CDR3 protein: CASSYGEGWQYF

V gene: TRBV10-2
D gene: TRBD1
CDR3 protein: CASGQGGWEQFF

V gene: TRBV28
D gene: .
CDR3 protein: CASSNPPNQPQHF

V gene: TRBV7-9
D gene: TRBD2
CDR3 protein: CASSPPRLARKTQYF

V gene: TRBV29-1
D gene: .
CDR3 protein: CSVLQRGGLEQFF

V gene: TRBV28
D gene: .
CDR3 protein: CASSLVSINEQFF

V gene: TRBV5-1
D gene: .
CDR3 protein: CASSETSSYEQYF

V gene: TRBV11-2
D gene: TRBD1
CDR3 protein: CASSLVPGQTYEQYF

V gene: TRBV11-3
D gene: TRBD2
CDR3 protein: CASSITSGRPTSTQYF

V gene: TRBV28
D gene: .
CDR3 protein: CASSFILGNEKLFF

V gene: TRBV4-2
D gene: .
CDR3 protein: CASSQGGPYNEQFF

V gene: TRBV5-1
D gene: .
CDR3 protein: CASSLARQNTGELFF

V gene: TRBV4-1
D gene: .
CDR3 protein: CASSQEGRGSYNEQFF

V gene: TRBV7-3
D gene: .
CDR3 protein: CASSWGVPNTGELFF